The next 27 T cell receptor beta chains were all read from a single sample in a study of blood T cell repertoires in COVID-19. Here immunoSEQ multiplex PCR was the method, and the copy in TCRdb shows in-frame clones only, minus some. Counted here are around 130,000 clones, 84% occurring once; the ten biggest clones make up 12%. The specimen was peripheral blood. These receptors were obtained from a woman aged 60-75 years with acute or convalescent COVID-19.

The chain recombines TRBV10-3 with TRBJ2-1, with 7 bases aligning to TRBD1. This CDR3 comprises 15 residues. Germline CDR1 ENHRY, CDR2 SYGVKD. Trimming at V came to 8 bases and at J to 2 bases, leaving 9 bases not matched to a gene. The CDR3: CAIGSTGAAYNEQFF. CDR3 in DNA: TGTGCCATCGGGTCCACAGGGGCCGCCTACAATGAGCAGTTCTTC.

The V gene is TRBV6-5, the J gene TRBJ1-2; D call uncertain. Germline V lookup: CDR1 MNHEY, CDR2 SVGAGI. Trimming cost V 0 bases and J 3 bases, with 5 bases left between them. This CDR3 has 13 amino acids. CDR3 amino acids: CASSYSTHYGYTF. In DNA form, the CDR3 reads TGTGCCAGCAGTTACTCGACACACTATGGCTACACCTTC.

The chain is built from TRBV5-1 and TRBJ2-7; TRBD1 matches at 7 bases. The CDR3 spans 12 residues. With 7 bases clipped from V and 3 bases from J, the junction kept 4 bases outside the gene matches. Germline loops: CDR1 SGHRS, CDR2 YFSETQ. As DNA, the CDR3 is TGCGCCAGCGTACAGGGGTTCTACGAGCAGTACGTC. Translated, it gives CASVQGFYEQYV.

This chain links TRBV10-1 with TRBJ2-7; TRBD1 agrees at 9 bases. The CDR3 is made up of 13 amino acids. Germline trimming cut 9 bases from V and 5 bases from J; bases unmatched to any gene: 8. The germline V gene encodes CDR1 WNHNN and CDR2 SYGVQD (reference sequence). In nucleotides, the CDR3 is TGCGCCAGGTCGACAGGGGGTGCCCACGAGCAGTACTTC. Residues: CARSTGGAHEQYF.

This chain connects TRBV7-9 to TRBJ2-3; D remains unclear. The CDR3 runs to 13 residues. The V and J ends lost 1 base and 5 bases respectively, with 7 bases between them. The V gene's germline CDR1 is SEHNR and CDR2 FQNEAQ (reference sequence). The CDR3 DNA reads TGTGCCAGCAGCTTAGACGGTCTAGATACGCAGTATTTT. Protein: CASSLDGLDTQYF.

CDR3 residues: CASRTELAKNIQYF. DNA of the CDR3: TGTGCCAGCCGGACAGAACTAGCCAAAAACATTCAGTACTTC. V gene TRBV6-8 combines with J gene TRBJ2-4; a possible D gene is TRBD1 (6 bases). Germline V gives CDR1 MNHGY, CDR2 SAAAGT. The CDR3 sequence is 14 residues long. Between the trimmed V and J ends, which lost 8 bases and 0 bases, there was a span of 11 bases.

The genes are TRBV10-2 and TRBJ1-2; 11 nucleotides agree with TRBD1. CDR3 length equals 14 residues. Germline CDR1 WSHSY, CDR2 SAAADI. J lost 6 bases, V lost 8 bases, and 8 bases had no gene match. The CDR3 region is CASGRGQGAHGYTF. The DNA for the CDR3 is TGCGCCAGCGGACGCGGACAGGGGGCTCATGGCTACACCTTC.

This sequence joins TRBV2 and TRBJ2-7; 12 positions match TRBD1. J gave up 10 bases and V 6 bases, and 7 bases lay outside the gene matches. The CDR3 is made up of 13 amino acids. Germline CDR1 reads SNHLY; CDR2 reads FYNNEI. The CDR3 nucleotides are TGTGCCAGCAGCCGGGACAGGGGGCTTAACCAGTACGTC. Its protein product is CASSRDRGLNQYV.

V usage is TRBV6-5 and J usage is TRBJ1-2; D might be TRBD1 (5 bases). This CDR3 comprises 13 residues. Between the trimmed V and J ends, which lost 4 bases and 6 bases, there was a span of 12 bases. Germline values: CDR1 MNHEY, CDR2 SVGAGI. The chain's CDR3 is CASSLQGIDGYTF. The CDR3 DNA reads TGTGCCAGCAGTTTGCAGGGTATCGATGGCTACACCTTC.

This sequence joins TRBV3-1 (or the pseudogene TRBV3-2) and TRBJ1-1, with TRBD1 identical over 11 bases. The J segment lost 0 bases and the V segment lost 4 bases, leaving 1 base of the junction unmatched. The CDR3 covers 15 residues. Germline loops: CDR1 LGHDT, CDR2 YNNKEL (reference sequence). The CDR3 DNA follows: TGTGCCAGCAGCCGGACAGGGGGCGTGAACACTGAAGCTTTCTTT. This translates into CASSRTGGVNTEAFF.

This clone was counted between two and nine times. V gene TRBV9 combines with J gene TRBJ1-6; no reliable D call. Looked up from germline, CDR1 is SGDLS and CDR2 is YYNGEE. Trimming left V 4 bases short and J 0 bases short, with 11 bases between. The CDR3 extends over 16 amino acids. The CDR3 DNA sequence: TGTGCCAGCAGCCCCACGGTTAGCTCCTATAATTCACCCCTCCACTTT. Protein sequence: CASSPTVSSYNSPLHF.

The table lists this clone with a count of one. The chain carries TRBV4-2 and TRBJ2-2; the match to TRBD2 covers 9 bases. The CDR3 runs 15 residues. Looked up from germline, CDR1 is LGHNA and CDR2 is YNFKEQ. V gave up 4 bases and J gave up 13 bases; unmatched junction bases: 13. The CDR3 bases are TGTGCCAGCAGCCTCCCGGCGGGGCGGGGGGGTGGGCTGTTTTTT. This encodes CASSLPAGRGGGLFF.

CDR3 sequence reads: CASRRARDTEAFF. CDR3 DNA: TGTGCCAGCCGTCGGGCGAGGGACACTGAAGCTTTCTTT. The V gene is TRBV3-1 (or the pseudogene TRBV3-2), the J gene TRBJ1-1; D is ambiguous. Germline-derived CDR1 and CDR2 are LGHDT and YNNKEL (reference sequence). V lost 8 bases and J lost 3, with 13 bases in between. This CDR3 region has 13 residues.

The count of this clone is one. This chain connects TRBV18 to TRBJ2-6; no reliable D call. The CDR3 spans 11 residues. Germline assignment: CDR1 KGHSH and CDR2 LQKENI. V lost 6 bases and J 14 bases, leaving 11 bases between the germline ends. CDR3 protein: CASSSLGILTF. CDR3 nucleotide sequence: TGTGCCAGCTCCTCACTCGGTATCCTGACTTTC.

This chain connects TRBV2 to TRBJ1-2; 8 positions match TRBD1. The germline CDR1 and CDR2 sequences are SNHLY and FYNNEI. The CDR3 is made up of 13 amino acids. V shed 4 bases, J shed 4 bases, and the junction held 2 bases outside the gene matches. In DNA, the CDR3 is TGTGCCAGCAGTGGGACAGGGATCTATGGCTACACCTTC. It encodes CASSGTGIYGYTF.

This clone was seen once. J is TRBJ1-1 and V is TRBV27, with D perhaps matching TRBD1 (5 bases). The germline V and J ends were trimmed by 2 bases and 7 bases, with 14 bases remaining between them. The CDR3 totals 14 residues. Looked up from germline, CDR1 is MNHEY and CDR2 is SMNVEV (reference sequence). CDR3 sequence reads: CASSLRRTGGEAFF. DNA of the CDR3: TGTGCCAGCAGTTTAAGAAGGACGGGGGGTGAAGCTTTCTTT.

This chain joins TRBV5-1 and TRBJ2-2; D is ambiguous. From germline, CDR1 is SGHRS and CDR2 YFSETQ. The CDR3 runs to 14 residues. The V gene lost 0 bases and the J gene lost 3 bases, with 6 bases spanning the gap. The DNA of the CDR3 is TGCGCCAGCAGCTTGGACGGAGACACCGGGGAGCTGTTTTTT. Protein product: CASSLDGDTGELFF. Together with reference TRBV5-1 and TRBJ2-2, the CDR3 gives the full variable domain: KAGVTQTPRYLIKTRGQQVTLSCSPISGHRSVSWYQQTPGQGLQFLFEYFSETQRNKGNFPGRFSGRQFSNSRSEMNVSTLELGDSALYLCASSLDGDTGELFFGEGSRLTVL.

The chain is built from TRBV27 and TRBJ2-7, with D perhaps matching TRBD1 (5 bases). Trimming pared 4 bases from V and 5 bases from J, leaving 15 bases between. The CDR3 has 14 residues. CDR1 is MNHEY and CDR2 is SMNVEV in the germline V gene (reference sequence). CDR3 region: CASSWGAGYHEQYF. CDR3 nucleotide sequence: TGTGCCAGCAGTTGGGGCGCAGGGTATCACGAGCAGTACTTC.

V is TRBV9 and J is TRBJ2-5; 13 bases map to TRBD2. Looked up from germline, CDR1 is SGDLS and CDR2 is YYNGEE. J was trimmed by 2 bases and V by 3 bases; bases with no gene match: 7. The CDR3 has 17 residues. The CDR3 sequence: CASSAEPGLAGQETQYF. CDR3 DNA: TGTGCCAGCAGCGCAGAACCGGGACTAGCGGGACAAGAGACCCAGTACTTC.

The CDR3 loop is CASSIVPPGTEAFF. CDR3 sequence (DNA): TGTGCCAGTAGTATTGTCCCCCCGGGCACTGAAGCTTTCTTT. The gene calls are TRBV19 and TRBJ1-1; D remains ambiguous. The CDR3 spans 14 residues. Germline CDR1 and CDR2: LNHDA and SQIVND (reference sequence). V was shortened by 3 bases and J by 4 bases, with 12 bases between the two germline ends.

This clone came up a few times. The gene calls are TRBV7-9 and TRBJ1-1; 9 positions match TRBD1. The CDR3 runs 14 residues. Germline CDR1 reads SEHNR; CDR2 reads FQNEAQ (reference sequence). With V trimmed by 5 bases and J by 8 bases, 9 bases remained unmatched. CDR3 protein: CASSLLDRGKEAFF. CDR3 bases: TGTGCCAGCAGCCTCCTCGACAGGGGGAAGGAAGCTTTCTTT. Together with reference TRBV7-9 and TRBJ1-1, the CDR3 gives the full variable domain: DTGVSQNPRHKITKRGQNVTFRCDPISEHNRLYWYRQTLGQGPEFLTYFQNEAQLEKSRLLSDRFSAERPKGSFSTLEIQRTEQGDSAMYLCASSLLDRGKEAFFGQGTRLTVV.

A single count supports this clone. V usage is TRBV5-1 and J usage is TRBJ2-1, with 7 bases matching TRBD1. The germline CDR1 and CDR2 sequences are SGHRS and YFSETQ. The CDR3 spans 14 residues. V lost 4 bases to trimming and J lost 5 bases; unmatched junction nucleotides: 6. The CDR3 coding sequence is TGCGCCAGCAGCGAGACAGGGCGAAACAATGAGCAGTTCTTC. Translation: CASSETGRNNEQFF.

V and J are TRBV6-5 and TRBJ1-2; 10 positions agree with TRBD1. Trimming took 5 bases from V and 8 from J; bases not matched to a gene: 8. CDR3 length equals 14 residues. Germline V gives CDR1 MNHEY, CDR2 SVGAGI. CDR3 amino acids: CASSQTGTGDGYTF. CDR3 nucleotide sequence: TGTGCCAGCAGTCAAACCGGGACAGGGGACGGCTACACCTTC.

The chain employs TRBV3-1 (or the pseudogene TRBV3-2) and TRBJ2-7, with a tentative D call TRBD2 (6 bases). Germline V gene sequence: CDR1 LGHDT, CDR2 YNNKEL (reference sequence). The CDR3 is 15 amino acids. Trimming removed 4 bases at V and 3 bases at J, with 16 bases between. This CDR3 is CASSPYLGLNYEQYF. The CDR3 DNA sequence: TGTGCCAGCAGCCCATATTTGGGACTTAACTACGAGCAGTACTTC.

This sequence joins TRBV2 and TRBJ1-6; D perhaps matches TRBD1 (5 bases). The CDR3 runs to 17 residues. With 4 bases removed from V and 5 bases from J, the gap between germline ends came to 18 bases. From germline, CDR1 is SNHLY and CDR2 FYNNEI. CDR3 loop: CASSVVPRGQNNSPLHF. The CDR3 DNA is TGTGCCAGCAGTGTTGTTCCTCGCGGACAAAATAATTCACCCCTCCACTTT. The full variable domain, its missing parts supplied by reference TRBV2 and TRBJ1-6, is EPEVTQTPSHQVTQMGQEVILRCVPISNHLYFYWYRQILGQKVEFLVSFYNNEISEKSEIFDDQFSVERPDGSNFTLKIRSTKLEDSAMYFCASSVVPRGQNNSPLHFGNGTRLTVT.

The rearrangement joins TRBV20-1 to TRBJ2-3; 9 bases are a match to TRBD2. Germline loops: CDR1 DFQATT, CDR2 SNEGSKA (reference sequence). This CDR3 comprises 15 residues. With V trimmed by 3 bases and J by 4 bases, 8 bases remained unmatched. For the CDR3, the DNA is TGCAGTGCTAGTGGGGCGGGGGGGCGGCCAGATACGCAGTATTTT. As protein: CSASGAGGRPDTQYF.

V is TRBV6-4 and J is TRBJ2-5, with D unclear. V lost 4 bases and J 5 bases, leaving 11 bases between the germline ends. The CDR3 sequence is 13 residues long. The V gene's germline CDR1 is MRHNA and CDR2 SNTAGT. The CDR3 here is CASSVGPRETQYF. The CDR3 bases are TGTGCCAGCAGTGTTGGCCCGCGGGAGACCCAGTACTTC.